This TCR beta chain came from a study of blood T cells in healthy people across ages. This clonotype came up many times. What it binds is unknown. The CDR3 extends over 13 amino acids. From germline, CDR1 is DFQATT and CDR2 SNEGSKA (reference sequence). V gave up 2 bases and J gave up 5 bases, with 11 bases separating them. Using a J-beta primer mix together with a sample-barcoded 5' primer, a second PCR was run for roughly 6 to 11 cycles. Every sample gave at least 2.5 million paired-end reads containing CDR3. TCRdb used MiXCR to reprocess the 5' RACE reads, holding one entry per CDR3 protein. The top ten clones hold 15% to 20% of a sample with 870,000 or so distinct CDR3 sequences, under 35% of them seen once. Overall study findings and caveats: Measured against age, TCR beta diversity per million T cells decreased in a roughly linear manner. Among long-lived donors, naive CD4+ cells were more numerous and diversity higher than in aged donors.

Sequenced sample: blood. The clonotype was recovered from a woman aged 80 or over in good health. The chain links TRBV20-1 to TRBJ2-3; possible D gene TRBD2, 6 bases. CDR3 nucleotide sequence: TGCAGTGCTAGATCCGGGGGAGTAGATACGCAGTATTTT. Its translation: CSARSGGVDTQYF.